This TCR beta chain was sequenced in a study of blood T cell repertoires in COVID-19. Looking at the study overall: The origin of the acute and convalescent COVID-19 samples was the United States, Italy and Spain. In each case, the material was cDNA or gDNA derived from T cells, B-cell-depleted T cells, or PBMCs.

J lost 2 bases, V lost 11 bases, and 13 bases had no gene match. Per the germline V gene, CDR1 is LNHDA and CDR2 is SQIVND (reference sequence). The CDR3 runs 16 residues. Study processing details: Quantification of nucleated cells was approximated via reference gene primer amplification. Here immunoSEQ multiplex PCR was the method, and the copy in TCRdb shows in-frame clones only, minus some. V and J calls and clone size come straight from that table; D and trimming were deduced from the DNA. The sample has around 150,000 clones; over 80% are singletons. The sample comprised peripheral blood. The sequence came from a woman older than 75 with active or convalescent COVID-19. The genes are TRBV19 and TRBJ2-7; the match to TRBD1 covers 12 bases. CDR3 sequence: CAPQRPGQGAAYEQYF. The CDR3 nucleotides read TGTGCCCCACAGAGGCCGGGACAGGGGGCCGCCTACGAGCAGTACTTC.